The following is a TCR beta chain sequence with its context. Its specificity is unknown. These data originate in a study of Tregs in tolerant kidney transplant recipients. Findings and limits, study-wide: Activated donor B cell expansion appeared to reveal the most relevant donor-specific TCRbeta repertoire. Validation in larger populations is needed because few patients were studied.

CD4+CD25+CD127- Tregs, CD4+CD25- non-Tregs, CD4 and CD8 cells were sorted. Only in-frame clones appear in the TCRdb table, and some are missing; sequencing was by immunoSEQ multiplex PCR. This sample has roughly 250,000 clones, with 65% to 85% found just once. Germline assignment: CDR1 KGHSH and CDR2 LQKENI. Trimming removed 4 bases at V and 4 bases at J, with 10 bases between. This CDR3 spans 14 amino acids. Source material: CD4+ T cells from blood. The rearrangement joins TRBV18 to TRBJ1-4; no clear D gene. The clonotype comes from a human donor in good health. For the CDR3, the DNA is TGTGCCAGCTCACACACGGGGATTAATGAAAAACTGTTTTTT. Protein product: CASSHTGINEKLFF.